A selection of T cell receptor beta chains follows, all from one sample in a study of metastatic and nonmetastatic thyroid tumors. TCRdb re-called the PCR reads via MiXCR. The table shows about 17,000 clones, with around 21% occurring only once. Sequencing used adjacent normal tissue. Receptor source: a female donor with papillary thyroid cancer or a benign thyroid nodule (not recorded which). Some clones in this sample may be carry-over from other donors' samples. Each CDR3 is given with its conserved first and last residue. Each record gives: J gene, V gene, D gene, clone size, CDR3 DNA, CDR3 protein. A D gene is named only where the DNA matches it firmly. The size of a clone is reported for some rows only, either as once, few or many, or as a class for expanded clones.

>TRBJ2-1|TRBV5-1|TRBD2|once
TGCGCCAGCAGCATGGGGTCCCTACTAGCGGGTTCCTACAATGAGCAGTTCTTC
CASSMGSLLAGSYNEQFF
>TRBJ2-5|TRBV6-1|TRBD2|many
TGTGCCAGCAGTTTATCTCGCGGGGGGCGGAGAGAGACCCAGTACTTC
CASSLSRGGRRETQYF
>TRBJ2-1|TRBV6-5|TRBD1|many
TGTGCCAGCAGTTACTCGAAGGACAGGGGAAGGGATGAGCAGTTCTTC
CASSYSKDRGRDEQFF
>TRBJ1-5|TRBV30|NA|few
TGTGCCTGGAGCATAGATCGCAATCAGCCCCAGCATTTT
CAWSIDRNQPQHF
>TRBJ1-2|TRBV12-3/TRBV12-4|TRBD1|NA
TGTGCCAGCAGTTTAGCCGACAGGGTTGGCTACACCTTC
CASSLADRVGYTF
>TRBJ2-2|TRBV5-1|NA|medium-sized
TGCGCCAGCAGCCCTAGTACCGATGGCACCGGGGAGCTGTTTTTT
CASSPSTDGTGELFF
>TRBJ2-1|TRBV27|TRBD2|NA
TGTGACACCAAGACCTCCGGGACTAGCGGGTACATTGAGCAGTTCTTC
CDTKTSGTSGYIEQFF
>TRBJ2-1|TRBV7-9|NA|few
TGTGCCAGCAGCTCTGGGGGTCATGAGCAGTTCTTC
CASSSGGHEQFF
>TRBJ1-5|TRBV20-1|NA|NA
TGCAGTGCTCGTCGAGGTAGCAATCAGCCCCAGCATTTT
CSARRGSNQPQHF
>TRBJ1-2|TRBV19|NA|few
TGTGCCAGTAGTACCCAGTGGACGGGTAACTATGGCTACACCTTC
CASSTQWTGNYGYTF
>TRBJ2-2|TRBV6-9|NA|NA
TGCGCCAGCAGTCTGGGGACCGGGGAGCTGTTTTTT
CASSLGTGELFF
>TRBJ1-2|TRBV20-1|NA|NA
TGCAGTGCTAGTACCATCCAGGGACCGATCACCTTC
CSASTIQGPITF
>TRBJ1-6|TRBV5-1|NA|few
TGCGCCAGCAGCTTGGCCGGTGACCCGGATAATTCACCCCTCCACTTT
CASSLAGDPDNSPLHF
>TRBJ1-1|TRBV7-2|NA|NA
TGTGCCAGCAGCTTAGTAAGGATTGGGAACACTGAAGCTTTCTTT
CASSLVRIGNTEAFF
>TRBJ2-7|TRBV20-1|TRBD2|NA
TGCAGTGCTAGGTTCGCGGGAGGCCACTACGAGCAGTACTTC
CSARFAGGHYEQYF
>TRBJ2-5|TRBV27|NA|NA
TGTGCCAGCAGTTTATCCCCCCACCAAGAGACCCAGTACTTC
CASSLSPHQETQYF
>TRBJ2-1|TRBV6-7|TRBD2|NA
TGTGCCAGCAGCCCCTGGGGGGGGGGAAGCAATGAGCAGTTCTTC
CASSPWGGGSNEQFF
>TRBJ2-2|TRBV2|NA|few
TGTGCCAGCAGCAGGAGCTCGAACACCGGGGAGCTGTTTTTT
CASSRSSNTGELFF
>TRBJ2-7|TRBV5-1|NA|NA
TGCGCCAGCAGCTTGGCCGGTACGGGATCCTCCTACGAGCAGTACTTC
CASSLAGTGSSYEQYF
>TRBJ1-6|TRBV6-6|NA|few
TGTGCCAGCAGTTACTCCGGGGTGGGTTCACCCCTCCACTTT
CASSYSGVGSPLHF
>TRBJ2-5|TRBV6-9|NA|NA
TGTGCCAGCAGTTCGGTGAACCAAGAGACCCAGTACTTC
CASSSVNQETQYF
>TRBJ2-7|TRBV20-1|TRBD1|few
TGCAGTGCTACAGAAAGGGACAGGGTCTACGAGCAGTACTTC
CSATERDRVYEQYF
>TRBJ2-1|TRBV20-1|NA|large
TGCAGTGCTAGAGTCGCGGAATACAATGAGCAGTTCTTC
CSARVAEYNEQFF
>TRBJ2-7|TRBV6-6|NA|NA
TGTGCCAGCAGTTACGGAGTCAGGGTAAACGAGCAGTACTTC
CASSYGVRVNEQYF
>TRBJ1-2|TRBV19|NA|few
TGTGCCAGTAGTATAAACCCTCTGGAGGGCTACACCTTC
CASSINPLEGYTF
>TRBJ1-2|TRBV19|TRBD1|many
TGTGCCAGTAGTATGACCGGGACAGGAGAAATAATAAGCTATGGCTACACCTTC
CASSMTGTGEIISYGYTF